A selection of T cell receptor beta chains follows, all from one sample in a study of CD8+ T cells in alopecia areata. Assay: immunoSEQ multiplex PCR; the TCRdb copy retains only in-frame clones and omits some. This table has fewer than 110,000 clones, 80% to 85% appearing once. The sample was CD8+ T cells sorted from blood, taken at week 24, from a patient treated with tofacitinib. These receptors were collected from a human donor with alopecia areata. CDR3s include the opening cysteine and the closing phenylalanine or tryptophan. D genes are given only for firm matches. A clone size is listed for some rows: how often the clone was seen (once, few, many), or a class if it is expanded.

V	J	size	D	CDR3	DNA
TRBV2	TRBJ2-1	-	TRBD2	CASSAGRNGGGPHIYNEQFF	TGTGCCAGCAGTGCGGGACGAAACGGCGGGGGGCCACACATCTACAATGAGCAGTTCTTC
TRBV25-1	TRBJ2-3	-	-	CASSPVADTQYF	TGTGCCAGCAGTCCCGTTGCAGATACGCAGTATTTT
TRBV27	TRBJ2-1	-	-	CASSFSSYNEQFF	TGTGCCAGCAGTTTCTCCAGTTACAATGAGCAGTTCTTC
TRBV25-1	TRBJ2-1	-	-	CASSETGSYNEQFF	TGTGCCAGCAGTGAAACCGGATCCTACAATGAGCAGTTCTTC
TRBV4-1	TRBJ2-5	few	-	CATASGTQQETQYF	TGCGCCACCGCATCCGGGACACAACAAGAGACCCAGTACTTC
TRBV27	TRBJ1-4	-	TRBD1	CASSLGPGTANEKLFF	TGTGCCAGCAGTCTAGGCCCCGGGACAGCGAATGAAAAACTGTTTTTT
TRBV14	TRBJ2-7	few	TRBD2	CASSQQTSVYEQYF	TGTGCCAGCAGCCAACAGACTAGCGTCTACGAGCAGTACTTC
TRBV28	TRBJ1-6	-	-	CASSPSGALVLHF	TGTGCCAGCAGTCCGTCTGGGGCCCTCGTGCTCCACTTT
TRBV10-3	TRBJ2-3	-	TRBD1	CAISGPSGTGLRRTDTQYF	TGTGCCATCAGTGGGCCTTCCGGGACAGGTCTCAGGCGCACAGATACGCAGTATTTT
TRBV9	TRBJ2-7	few	TRBD1	CASGAGTGPTYEQYF	TGTGCCAGCGGCGCCGGGACAGGTCCGACCTACGAGCAGTACTTC
TRBV5-7	TRBJ2-5	-	-	CASSLPGVLGQTQYF	TGTGCCAGCAGCTTGCCTGGGGTGTTAGGGCAGACCCAGTACTTC
TRBV14	TRBJ2-5	-	-	CASSQEYQETQYF	TGTGCCAGCAGCCAAGAATACCAAGAGACCCAGTACTTC
TRBV29-1	TRBJ1-1	-	TRBD1	CSVDSPGTVNTEAFF	TGCAGCGTTGATAGTCCGGGGACAGTGAACACTGAAGCTTTCTTT
TRBV6-5	TRBJ2-7	once	-	CASSYNPSYEQYF	TGTGCCAGCAGTTACAATCCTTCCTACGAGCAGTACTTC
TRBV7-9	TRBJ2-1	-	-	CASSLVYVNEQFF	TGTGCCAGCAGCTTAGTCTACGTCAATGAGCAGTTCTTC
TRBV9	TRBJ2-5	-	TRBD2	CASSVETSGGQETQYF	TGTGCCAGCAGCGTAGAGACTAGCGGGGGACAAGAGACCCAGTACTTC
TRBV5-1	TRBJ2-7	-	TRBD1	CASSTGTGITYEQYF	TGCGCCAGCAGCACAGGGACAGGGATTACCTACGAGCAGTACTTC
TRBV29-1	TRBJ2-7	once	-	CSVESSRDTSYEQYF	TGCAGCGTTGAAAGTTCCCGGGACACCTCCTACGAGCAGTACTTC
TRBV7-9	TRBJ2-7	-	-	CAVRHSSYEQYF	TGTGCCGTTAGGCACAGCTCCTACGAGCAGTACTTC
TRBV13	TRBJ2-1	-	TRBD2	CASSLTSGVYNEQFF	TGTGCCAGCAGCCTGACTAGCGGGGTTTACAATGAGCAGTTCTTC
TRBV7-9	TRBJ1-5	-	-	CASSSGHNQPQHF	TGTGCCAGCAGCTCCGGCCACAATCAGCCCCAGCATTTT
TRBV7-9	TRBJ2-4	-	-	CASSPLGAGAVRNIQYF	TGTGCCAGCAGCCCACTTGGGGCAGGGGCTGTCAGAAACATTCAGTACTTC
TRBV5-5	TRBJ2-7	-	TRBD2	CASSVTSGATYEQYF	TGTGCCAGCAGCGTAACTAGCGGGGCCACCTACGAGCAGTACTTC
TRBV7-9	TRBJ2-3	-	-	CASSLRSTELTSTDTQYF	TGTGCCAGCAGCTTGCGGTCGACCGAATTGACTAGCACAGATACGCAGTATTTT
TRBV2	TRBJ1-6	-	TRBD1	CASSHRGFDNSPLHF	TGTGCCAGCAGTCACAGGGGCTTTGATAATTCACCCCTCCACTTT
TRBV7-9	TRBJ2-1	-	TRBD2	CASSELAGSPTNEQFF	TGTGCCAGCAGCGAGCTAGCGGGGAGCCCTACAAATGAGCAGTTCTTC
TRBV27	TRBJ1-5	-	-	CASSSVYRVSQPQHF	TGTGCCAGCAGTTCGGTATACAGGGTGAGTCAGCCCCAGCATTTT
TRBV4-1	TRBJ2-5	-	TRBD2	CASSQELAGHPQETQYF	TGCGCCAGCAGCCAAGAACTAGCGGGGCATCCGCAAGAGACCCAGTACTTC
TRBV7-9	TRBJ1-2	-	-	CASSDFFGQGARGNYGYTF	TGTGCCAGCAGCGACTTCTTCGGACAAGGGGCAAGGGGGAACTATGGCTACACCTTC
TRBV7-9	TRBJ1-1	-	-	CASSPTGKNTEAFF	TGTGCCAGCAGCCCCACAGGGAAGAACACTGAAGCTTTCTTT
TRBV25-1	TRBJ1-1	-	-	CASSEWGRNTEAFF	TGTGCCAGCAGTGAATGGGGTAGGAACACTGAAGCTTTCTTT
TRBV7-7	TRBJ1-2	-	TRBD1	CASSPLTGGYGYTF	TGTGCCAGCAGCCCTCTTACAGGGGGCTATGGCTACACCTTC
TRBV10-3	TRBJ1-2	-	TRBD1	CAISGHRGLDYGYTF	TGTGCCATCAGTGGCCACAGGGGGCTTGACTATGGCTACACCTTC
TRBV4-3	TRBJ2-7	-	-	CASSQESYGGTYEQYF	TGCGCCAGCAGCCAAGAATCGTACGGCGGAACTTACGAGCAGTACTTC
TRBV9	TRBJ2-1	-	TRBD2	CASSVGAGGNNEQFF	TGTGCCAGCAGCGTAGGAGCGGGGGGGAACAATGAGCAGTTCTTC
TRBV29-1	TRBJ2-2	-	-	CSVDVTGHGELFF	TGCAGCGTTGATGTGACGGGCCACGGGGAGCTGTTTTTT
TRBV27	TRBJ2-4	-	-	CASSLDPVAKNIQYF	TGTGCCAGCAGTTTAGATCCGGTGGCCAAAAACATTCAGTACTTC
TRBV7-9	TRBJ2-7	-	-	CASSLSYEQYF	TGTGCCAGCAGCTTAAGCTACGAGCAGTACTTC
TRBV2	TRBJ2-3	-	TRBD2	CASSEWSGGADTQYF	TGTGCCAGCAGTGAGTGGAGCGGGGGGGCAGATACGCAGTATTTT
TRBV7-2	TRBJ2-2	once	TRBD2	CASSPGLAGVSYGELFF	TGTGCCAGCAGTCCGGGACTAGCGGGGGTATCGTACGGGGAGCTGTTTTTT
TRBV5-6	TRBJ2-1	-	-	CASSFRSVNEQFF	TGTGCCAGCAGCTTTCGGTCGGTCAATGAGCAGTTCTTC
TRBV5-6	TRBJ1-1	-	-	CASSPTTRRDTEAFF	TGTGCCAGCAGCCCGACGACCCGGCGGGACACTGAAGCTTTCTTT
TRBV19	TRBJ2-3	-	TRBD1	CATRKGAGTDTQYF	TGTGCCACTCGAAAGGGGGCCGGCACAGATACGCAGTATTTT
TRBV5-4	TRBJ2-1	-	TRBD2	CASSAGTSSYNEQFF	TGTGCCAGCAGCGCCGGGACTAGTTCCTACAATGAGCAGTTCTTC
TRBV5-1	TRBJ2-7	few	TRBD1	CASSLDRGRNEQYF	TGCGCCAGCAGCTTGGACAGGGGGCGAAACGAGCAGTACTTC
TRBV14	TRBJ1-1	-	-	CASSHKKVARNTEAFF	TGTGCCAGCAGCCATAAGAAGGTGGCGAGGAACACTGAAGCTTTCTTT
TRBV30	TRBJ2-7	-	TRBD2	CAWSKLAGGEQYF	TGTGCCTGGAGTAAATTAGCGGGGGGCGAGCAGTACTTC
TRBV7-6	TRBJ2-1	-	TRBD2	CASSLLAGGINEQFF	TGTGCCAGCAGCTTATTAGCGGGGGGGATCAATGAGCAGTTCTTC
TRBV13	TRBJ2-7	-	TRBD1	CASSQTGTETYEQYF	TGTGCCAGCAGCCAAACCGGGACAGAGACCTACGAGCAGTACTTC